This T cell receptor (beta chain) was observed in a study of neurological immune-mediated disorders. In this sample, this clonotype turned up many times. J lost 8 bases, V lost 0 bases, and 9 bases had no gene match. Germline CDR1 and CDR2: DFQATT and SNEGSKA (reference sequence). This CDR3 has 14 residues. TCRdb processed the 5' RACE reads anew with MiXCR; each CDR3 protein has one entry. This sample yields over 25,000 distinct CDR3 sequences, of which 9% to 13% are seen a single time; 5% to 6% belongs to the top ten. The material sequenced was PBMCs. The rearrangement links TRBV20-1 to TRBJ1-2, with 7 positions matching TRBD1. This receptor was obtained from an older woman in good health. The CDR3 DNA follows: TGCAGTGCTAGAGACGACTCACAGGGGATAGGCTACACCTTC. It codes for CSARDDSQGIGYTF.